This TCR beta chain was profiled in a study of cytomegalovirus exposure and HLA in healthy donors. General study results and limits: Specificity of three CMV-associated chains for CMV antigens was verified in vitro. Prediction of most subjects' HLA-A and HLA-B alleles by TCR beta sequences was reportedly accurate. The only immune exposure information that was available was CMV serostatus. The study put 150 to 200 TCR beta chains on its list as cytomegalovirus-associated.

Points on this clone: No antigen is known for it.

Germline-derived CDR1 and CDR2 are MNHNS and SASEGT. V was cut by 3 bases and J by 1 base, with 12 bases left in between. CDR3 length equals 15 residues. In the PCR, 60 Vbeta and 13 Jbeta primers were used. Some clones are missing from TCRdb's copy, which holds only in-frame ones; the method was immunoSEQ multiplex PCR. Among about 200,000 clones listed, roughly 80% were seen once. The sequence derives from a woman in her 30s in good health and CMV-seronegative. The chain has TRBV6-1 and TRBJ1-1; D possibly corresponds to TRBD1 (5 bases). Material: PBMCs. CDR3 region: CASSEMAGKNTEAFF. The CDR3 nucleotides read TGTGCCAGCAGTGAGATGGCAGGGAAGAACACTGAAGCTTTCTTT.